Shown below are 27 T cell receptor beta chains from a single sample sequenced in a study of metastatic and nonmetastatic thyroid tumors. Not a single patient had been given any form of treatment at any point before undergoing thyroid surgery. TCRdb re-called the PCR reads via MiXCR. The sample lists about 20,000 clones, roughly 14% occurring once. The specimen sequenced was tumor tissue. The source of these receptors is a female donor with papillary thyroid cancer or a benign thyroid nodule (not recorded which). Some clones in this sample may be carry-over from other donors' samples.

This clone was observed a handful of times. A much more abundant neighbour one base away suggests this may be a read error. This sequence joins TRBV4-1 and TRBJ2-1; D uncertain. Germline assignment: CDR1 MGHRA and CDR2 YSYEKL. The germline V and J ends were trimmed by 0 bases and 0 bases, with 9 bases remaining between them. The CDR3 is 16 amino acids. DNA for the CDR3: TGCGCCAGCAGCCAAGATCGGGCTATCTCCTACAATGAGCAGTTCTTC. It specifies CASSQDRAISYNEQFF.

This clone was seen ten or more times. The V call is TRBV6-1, the J call TRBJ1-6; 10 bases match TRBD1. The CDR3 loop spans 15 amino acids. Germline loops: CDR1 MNHNS, CDR2 SASEGT. The J segment lost 6 bases and the V segment lost 6 bases, leaving 5 bases of the junction unmatched. CDR3 loop: CASSTDRGFNSPLHF. For the CDR3, the DNA is TGTGCCAGCAGCACGGACAGGGGGTTTAATTCACCCCTCCACTTT.

This clone was seen ten or more times. The chain couples TRBV5-4 to TRBJ2-3; TRBD2 agrees at 9 bases. CDR3 length: 14 amino acids. V was pared by 6 bases and J by 2 bases, with 4 bases of the junction left unmatched. Germline CDR1 SGHNT, CDR2 YYREEE (reference sequence). CDR3 sequence reads: CASTQREATDTQYF. CDR3 nucleotide sequence: TGTGCCAGCACGCAGCGGGAGGCCACAGATACGCAGTATTTT.

This clone was found many times. As DNA, the CDR3 is TGTGCCAGTACTTACAGCGAAGACAGGGGGACGGACAATGAGCAGTTCTTC. Protein product: CASTYSEDRGTDNEQFF. This sequence joins TRBV2 and TRBJ2-1; 9 bases fit TRBD1. The CDR3 is 17 residues long. Germline CDR1 SNHLY, CDR2 FYNNEI. Trimming cost V 9 bases and J 5 bases; bases outside gene matches: 17.

This clone was observed at least ten times. This same CDR3 is encoded by further DNA sequences in the sample. The chain uses TRBV5-1 and TRBJ1-4; D remains ambiguous. This CDR3 has 15 residues. Germline V CDR1 and CDR2: SGHRS, YFSETQ. The V end was cut by 1 base, the J end by 0 bases, with 7 bases between. In nucleotides, the CDR3 is TGCGCCAGCAGCTTGCAGTCATCAACTAATGAAAAACTGTTTTTT. It translates to CASSLQSSTNEKLFF.

This clone was seen repeatedly, ten times or more. The chain recombines TRBV7-2 with TRBJ2-5, with D uncertain. Germline V lookup: CDR1 SGHTA, CDR2 FQGNSA. This CDR3 has 13 residues. The V and J ends lost 10 bases and 2 bases respectively, with 14 bases between them. Here the CDR3 reads CATPLRNQETQYF. As DNA, the CDR3 is TGTGCCACCCCGTTACGGAATCAAGAGACCCAGTACTTC. The full variable domain, completed using reference TRBV7-2 and TRBJ2-5, is GAGVSQSPSNKVTEKGKDVELRCDPISGHTALYWYRQSLGQGLEFLIYFQGNSAPDKSGLPSDRFSAERTGGSVSTLTIQRTQQEDSAVYLCATPLRNQETQYFGPGTRLLVL.

This clone was detected many times. V gene TRBV12-3 or TRBV12-4 combines with J gene TRBJ2-2, with TRBD2 matching over 15 bases. Trimming removed 1 base from V and 5 bases from J; junction bases left unmatched: 5. This CDR3 region has 18 residues. The CDR3 DNA is TGTGCCAGCAGTTTAGGGACTAGCGGGAGGGTGAGGACCGGGGAGCTGTTTTTT. It encodes CASSLGTSGRVRTGELFF.

This clone was detected many times. The gene calls are TRBV7-8 and TRBJ2-3; 9 nucleotides align to TRBD2. The J segment lost 5 bases and the V segment lost 3 bases, leaving 9 bases of the junction unmatched. CDR3 size: 16 residues. Germline CDR1 and CDR2: SGHVS and FQNEAQ. The DNA of the CDR3 is TGTGCCAGCAGCTTGTGGGCTAGCGGGGTGGGAGATACGCAGTATTTT. Protein sequence: CASSLWASGVGDTQYF.

This clone was seen more than once but under ten times. A much larger clone lies a single base off, so this may be a read error. The sample carries other DNA sequences with the same CDR3. The chain has TRBV5-1 and TRBJ2-2, with 8 bases that match TRBD2. There are 14 residues in the CDR3. V gave up 6 bases and J gave up 8 bases; unmatched junction bases: 9. Germline values: CDR1 SGHRS, CDR2 YFSETQ. The CDR3 loop is CASNREGGTGELFF. For the CDR3, the DNA is TGCGCCAGCAACCGGGAGGGGGGCACTGGGGAGCTGTTTTTT.

This clone was counted between two and nine times. This chain joins TRBV6-1 and TRBJ2-6, with no clear D. Per germline, CDR1 MNHNS and CDR2 SASEGT. Between the trimmed V and J ends, which lost 3 bases and 0 bases, there was a span of 3 bases. CDR3 length equals 14 residues. CDR3 nucleotides: TGTGCCAGCAGTGACAACTCTGGGGCCAACGTCCTGACTTTC. Its translation: CASSDNSGANVLTF.

In regard to this clone: With a much larger clone just one base away, this may be a read error. The chain combines TRBV29-1 with TRBJ1-2; D is ambiguous. This CDR3 region has 10 residues. The germline V gene has CDR1 SQVTM and CDR2 ANQGSEA. With 3 bases removed from V and 6 bases from J, the gap between germline ends came to 5 bases. CDR3 nucleotides: TGCAGCGTTGACAGTGATGGCTACACCTTC. Translating it yields CSVDSDGYTF. Supplemented by reference TRBV29-1 and TRBJ1-2, the full variable domain reads SAVISQKPSRDICQRGTSLTIQCQVDSQVTMMFWYRQQPGQSLTLIATANQGSEATYESGFVIDKFPISRPNLTFSTLTVSNMSPEDSSIYLCSVDSDGYTFGSGTRLTVV.

This clone was observed many times. V is TRBV20-1 and J is TRBJ2-3, with D maybe TRBD2 (5 bases). Trimming cost V 4 bases and J 2 bases, with 16 bases left between them. This CDR3 comprises 15 residues. Germline V lookup: CDR1 DFQATT, CDR2 SNEGSKA (reference sequence). The CDR3 loop reads CSAITFRRTTDTQYF. CDR3 coding DNA: TGCAGTGCTATCACATTCAGGAGGACCACAGATACGCAGTATTTT.

J is TRBJ2-7 and V is TRBV6-1, with TRBD2 matching 9 bases. The ends lost 1 base at V and 3 bases at J; junction bases unmatched: 4. CDR3 size: 15 residues. Germline CDR1 and CDR2: MNHNS and SASEGT. CDR3 DNA sequence: TGTGCCAGCAGTGAAGGGTCTAGCGGGATCTACGAGCAGTACTTC. Amino acid sequence: CASSEGSSGIYEQYF.

This clone showed up many times. The rearrangement uses TRBV11-3 and TRBJ1-3; TRBD1 might be the D (5 bases). The CDR3 sequence is 17 residues long. V lost 3 bases, J lost 1 base, and 16 bases lay in between. Per germline, CDR1 SGHNT and CDR2 YENEEA. The CDR3 is CASSFRGGWRSGNTIYF. The CDR3 DNA is TGTGCCAGCAGCTTTAGGGGAGGCTGGCGGTCTGGAAACACCATATATTTT.

The table lists this clone with a few counts. This rearrangement joins TRBV12-3 or TRBV12-4 to TRBJ2-5, with TRBD2 matching over 8 bases. The CDR3 loop spans 16 amino acids. Unmatched junction bases numbered 8, after V lost 3 bases and J lost 2 bases. CDR3: CASSFLGGGLQETQYF. CDR3 sequence (DNA): TGTGCCAGCAGTTTTCTGGGCGGGGGGCTACAAGAGACCCAGTACTTC.

The chain is built from TRBV3-1 and TRBJ1-2; D unclear. From germline, CDR1 is LGHDT and CDR2 YNNKEL (reference sequence). CDR3 length: 13 residues. Trimming removed 0 bases at V and 4 bases at J, with 6 bases between. CDR3 amino acids: CASSQDRFYGYTF. In nucleotides, the CDR3 is TGTGCCAGCAGCCAAGACAGGTTCTATGGCTACACCTTC.

The table lists this clone with many counts. CDR3: CASSFGQALETQYF. The DNA of the CDR3 is TGTGCCAGCAGCTTCGGACAGGCCTTAGAGACCCAGTACTTC. V is TRBV7-8 and J is TRBJ2-5, with 7 bases matching TRBD1. V was pared by 3 bases and J by 4 bases, with 5 bases of the junction left unmatched. The CDR3 is made up of 14 amino acids. Germline V lookup: CDR1 SGHVS, CDR2 FQNEAQ.

Relative to its sample, this clone is medium-sized (0.01 to 0.1%). The rearrangement links TRBV6-1 to TRBJ2-7, with 10 nucleotides matching TRBD2. Germline CDR1 MNHNS, CDR2 SASEGT. V was clipped by 2 bases and J by 5 bases; unmatched bases: 9. The CDR3 contains 16 residues. The DNA for the CDR3 is TGTGCCAGCAGTGAAAGCTCCAGCGGGGGGGCCCACGAGCAGTACTTC. It encodes CASSESSSGGAHEQYF.

With regard to this clone: The sample has other DNA sequences that encode this CDR3 too. CDR3 coding DNA: TGCAGTGCTAGAGATCCAAGGTCCTTCTACGAGCAGTACTTC. Its protein is CSARDPRSFYEQYF. This sequence joins TRBV20-1 and TRBJ2-7, with D hard to call. Trimming shortened V by 0 bases and J by 3 bases, and 12 bases separated the two germline ends. Germline V gene sequence: CDR1 DFQATT, CDR2 SNEGSKA (reference sequence). The CDR3 runs 14 residues.

This clone was seen ten or more times. V is TRBV2 and J is TRBJ2-5; D is unclear. Trimming stripped 5 bases from V and 7 bases from J, with 14 bases between. The V gene's germline CDR1 is SNHLY and CDR2 FYNNEI. The CDR3 totals 13 residues. The CDR3 nucleotides are TGTGCCAGCAGTCAGGACCGCCTGGGGACCCAGTACTTC. It translates to CASSQDRLGTQYF.

The V call is TRBV7-3, the J call TRBJ2-3; D is perhaps TRBD2 (5 bases). Per the germline V gene, CDR1 is SGHTA and CDR2 is FQGTGA. Trimming took off 3 bases at V and 6 bases at J, with 22 bases between the two ends. The CDR3 has 17 residues. Here the CDR3 DNA reads TGTGCCAGCAGCTTGCCAGGAGCGACTATCTGTCCGGATACGCAGTATTTT. Encoded protein: CASSLPGATICPDTQYF.

Ten or more counts support this clone. This chain joins TRBV11-1 and TRBJ2-7; 11 nucleotides match TRBD1. The CDR3 totals 16 residues. The trim removed 2 bases at V and 7 bases at J, leaving 10 bases unmatched. Germline assignment: CDR1 SGHAT and CDR2 FQDESV (reference sequence). CDR3 sequence reads: CASSLFFGQGASEQYF. CDR3 bases: TGTGCCAGCAGCTTATTCTTCGGACAGGGGGCGAGTGAGCAGTACTTC.

This clone appeared many times. The rearrangement links TRBV5-1 to TRBJ1-4; possibly TRBD1 for D (5 bases). V was shortened by 1 base and J by 6 bases, with 13 bases between the two germline ends. Germline assignment: CDR1 SGHRS and CDR2 YFSETQ. This CDR3 contains 15 residues. This chain's CDR3 is CASSLPRGGDEKLFF. The CDR3 region has the DNA TGCGCCAGCAGCTTGCCGAGGGGCGGGGATGAAAAACTGTTTTTT.

This clone was detected many times. The chain uses TRBV18 and TRBJ2-5; D unclear. The CDR3 is 11 residues long. CDR1 KGHSH and CDR2 LQKENI come from the germline V gene. The germline V and J ends were trimmed by 6 bases and 1 base, with 3 bases remaining between them. In nucleotides, the CDR3 is TGTGCCAGCTCTGCCCAAGAGACCCAGTACTTC. It specifies CASSAQETQYF.

Only one count was recorded for this clone. Since a much larger clone is just one base distant, this may be a read error. The chain combines TRBV18 with TRBJ2-3; D remains ambiguous. The CDR3 is 14 amino acids. Germline CDR1 reads KGHSH; CDR2 reads LQKENI. V shed 1 base and J shed 5 bases, with 10 bases lying between them. The CDR3 region is CASSPQVSEDTQYF. The CDR3 DNA is TGTGCCAGCTCACCACAAGTCTCGGAAGATACGCAGTATTTT. Filled out from reference TRBV18 and TRBJ2-3, the complete variable domain reads NAGVMQNPRHLVRRRGQEARLRCSPMKGHSHVYWYRQLPEEGLKFMVYLQKENIIDESGMPKERFSAEFPKEGPSILRIQQVVRGDSAAYFCASSPQVSEDTQYFGPGTRLTVL.

This clone was observed many times. J is TRBJ2-7 and V is TRBV20-1; D unresolved. Deletions cut 0 bases from V and 0 bases from J, with 12 bases between. Germline assignment: CDR1 DFQATT and CDR2 SNEGSKA (reference sequence). The CDR3 length is 15 residues. CDR3 sequence: CSARDPTDPSYEQYF. Written as DNA, the CDR3 is TGCAGTGCTAGAGATCCGACGGATCCCTCCTACGAGCAGTACTTC.

Within the sample, this clone is medium-sized. The chain links TRBV7-2 to TRBJ2-7, with 9 positions matching TRBD2. V trimming: 6 bases; J trimming: 0 bases; junction bases outside the gene matches: 3. This CDR3 contains 14 residues. Germline V gene lookup returns CDR1 SGHTA and CDR2 FQGNSA. As DNA, the CDR3 is TGTGCCAGCAGAAATAGCGGGAGCTCCTACGAGCAGTACTTC. This gives the protein CASRNSGSSYEQYF.